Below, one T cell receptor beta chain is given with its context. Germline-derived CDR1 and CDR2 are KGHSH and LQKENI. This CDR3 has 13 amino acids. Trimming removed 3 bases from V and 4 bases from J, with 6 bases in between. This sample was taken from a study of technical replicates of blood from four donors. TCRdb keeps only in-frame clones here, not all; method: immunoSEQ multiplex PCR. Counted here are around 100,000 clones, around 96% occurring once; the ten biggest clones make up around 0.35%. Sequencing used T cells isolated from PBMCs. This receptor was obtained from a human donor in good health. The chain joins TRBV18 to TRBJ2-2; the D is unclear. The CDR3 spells CASSPSVTGELFF. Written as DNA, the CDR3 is TGTGCCAGCTCACCTAGTGTCACCGGGGAGCTGTTTTTT.